These 23 T cell receptor beta chains were all obtained from the same sample, sequenced in a study of blood T cell repertoires in COVID-19. The table came from immunoSEQ multiplex PCR; TCRdb's copy has only in-frame clones and leaves some out. Of some 20,000 clones listed, approximately 86% are singletons. Sequencing used peripheral blood. The receptors were gathered from a human donor in a cohort sampled during active COVID-19.

V usage is TRBV6-6 and J usage is TRBJ2-7; 8 nucleotides line up with TRBD1. In germline, CDR1 is MNHNY, CDR2 SVGAGI (reference sequence). Germline trimming cut 2 bases from V and 3 bases from J; bases unmatched to any gene: 3. The CDR3 extends over 14 amino acids. DNA of the CDR3: TGTGCCAGCAGTTACGGGACAGGACTCTACGAGCAGTACTTC. It is translated as CASSYGTGLYEQYF.

The chain employs TRBV4-2 and TRBJ1-1, with a weak D call TRBD1 (6 bases). Trimming left V 5 bases short and J 0 bases short, with 10 bases between. Germline CDR1 and CDR2: LGHNA and YNFKEQ. This CDR3 has 14 residues. CDR3: CASSDGQMNTEAFF. As DNA, the CDR3 is TGTGCCAGCAGCGACGGACAGATGAACACTGAAGCTTTCTTT.

In DNA form, the CDR3 reads TGTGCCAGCAGCTCTGGGGACAGAGCCTACGAGCAGTACTTC. As protein: CASSSGDRAYEQYF. This chain joins TRBV6-6 and TRBJ2-7; 7 nucleotides match TRBD1. V dropped 6 bases and J dropped 2; count of bases not matched to a gene: 7. The CDR3 sequence is 14 residues long. Germline CDR1 reads MNHNY; CDR2 reads SVGAGI (reference sequence).

The chain carries TRBV7-2 and TRBJ1-5; TRBD1 is a possible D gene (6 bases). Trimming removed 6 bases from V and 2 bases from J, with 20 bases in between. The CDR3 totals 17 residues. The germline V gene has CDR1 SGHTA and CDR2 FQGNSA. The CDR3 coding sequence is TGTGCCAGCAGACTAAGTCCGGGGGGCACGGGCAATCAGCCCCAGCATTTT. Its protein is CASRLSPGGTGNQPQHF.

The chain couples TRBV6-5 to TRBJ1-2, with D uncertain. Germline values: CDR1 MNHEY, CDR2 SVGAGI. V shed 3 bases and J shed 7 bases, with 9 bases lying between them. The CDR3 consists of 12 residues. CDR3 in DNA: TGTGCCAGCAGTTATTCAGGAGGTGGCTACACCTTC. It codes for CASSYSGGGYTF.

V is TRBV7-9 and J is TRBJ2-5; 8 bases map to TRBD2. Germline trimming cut 3 bases from V and 5 bases from J; bases unmatched to any gene: 14. The CDR3 is 17 residues long. The V gene's germline CDR1 is SEHNR and CDR2 FQNEAQ (reference sequence). CDR3 sequence reads: CASSFSGTGGPRETQYF. DNA for the CDR3: TGTGCCAGCAGCTTTTCAGGCACGGGAGGGCCGCGGGAGACCCAGTACTTC.

V gene TRBV10-2 combines with J gene TRBJ1-5, with unresolved D. The CDR3 spans 13 residues. Between the trimmed V and J ends, which lost 3 bases and 8 bases, there was a span of 11 bases. Germline lookup yields CDR1 WSHSY and CDR2 SAAADI. In DNA, the CDR3 is TGCGCCAGCAGTGACACCGGTGTGGAGCCCCAGCATTTT. It encodes CASSDTGVEPQHF.

V and J are TRBV7-8 and TRBJ2-1, with 10 bases that match TRBD2. The CDR3 has 15 amino acids. Germline V gene sequence: CDR1 SGHVS, CDR2 FQNEAQ. Unmatched junction bases numbered 3, after V lost 4 bases and J lost 3 bases. In DNA, the CDR3 is TGTGCCAGCAGCTCTAGCGGGAGTTACTACAATGAGCAGTTCTTC. The encoded protein is CASSSSGSYYNEQFF.

The genes are TRBV19 and TRBJ2-7; TRBD2 is a possible D gene (5 bases). Trimming removed 6 bases at V and 0 bases at J, with 18 bases between. CDR3 length: 16 amino acids. Germline CDR1 and CDR2: LNHDA and SQIVND (reference sequence). The CDR3 loop reads CASSSKAWESSYEQYF. The CDR3 DNA follows: TGTGCCAGTAGCTCGAAAGCCTGGGAGAGCTCCTACGAGCAGTACTTC.

This clone was detected only once. The chain carries TRBV28 and TRBJ1-2, with 9 bases that match TRBD1. Germline assignment: CDR1 MDHEN and CDR2 SYDVKM. This CDR3 contains 13 residues. V lost 8 bases, J lost 6 bases, and 7 bases stayed unmatched. The CDR3 DNA is TGTGCCAGCGTCTTCGGACAGGGGAATGGCTACACCTTC. Encoded protein: CASVFGQGNGYTF.

The V and J genes are TRBV28 and TRBJ2-3; D not resolved. CDR3 size: 15 residues. V was cut by 2 bases and J by 0 bases, with 9 bases left in between. Germline loops: CDR1 MDHEN, CDR2 SYDVKM. CDR3 sequence (DNA): TGTGCCAGCAGTTTAACACAGAAGAGCACAGATACGCAGTATTTT. Protein: CASSLTQKSTDTQYF.

As regards this clone: An end of the junction does not agree with germline; a read error may underlie this. This chain connects TRBV4-1 to TRBJ2-3; 13 bases agree with TRBD2. The CDR3 is 14 residues long. Germline V gene data show CDR1 as MGHRA and CDR2 as YSYEKL. CDR3 bases: TGCGCCAGCAGCGAGACTAGCGGGAGGACCCAAACATTCTTT. Encoded protein: CASSETSGRTQTFF.

Here the CDR3 reads CASSPGLAPSPSSYEQYF. As DNA, the CDR3 is TGTGCCAGCAGCCCGGGACTAGCGCCCTCCCCGAGCTCCTACGAGCAGTACTTC. The gene calls are TRBV2 and TRBJ2-7; 10 nucleotides match TRBD2. The CDR3 is 18 residues long. Germline V gene data show CDR1 as SNHLY and CDR2 as FYNNEI. The trim removed 6 bases at V and 0 bases at J, leaving 14 bases unmatched.

This rearrangement joins TRBV6-5 to TRBJ1-1; no reliable D call. The CDR3 has 12 residues. In germline, CDR1 is MNHEY, CDR2 SVGAGI. The germline V and J ends were trimmed by 8 bases and 2 bases, with 9 bases remaining between them. The CDR3 sequence is CASETPNTEAFF. The CDR3 DNA reads as TGTGCCAGCGAAACACCTAACACTGAAGCTTTCTTT.

The chain links TRBV6-6 to TRBJ1-6; 9 bases align to TRBD1. Germline-derived CDR1 and CDR2 are MNHNY and SVGAGI (reference sequence). The CDR3 is 14 residues long. The V and J ends lost 2 bases and 7 bases, in that order; junction bases with no gene match: 0. The CDR3 loop is CASSYGQGNSPLHF. The CDR3, as DNA: TGTGCCAGCAGTTACGGACAGGGGAATTCACCCCTCCACTTT.

CDR3 bases: TGTGCCAGCGGGATAGCGGGAGGTGGAGTCTCCTACAATGAGCAGTTCTTC. Amino acid sequence: CASGIAGGGVSYNEQFF. The chain combines TRBV7-2 with TRBJ2-1, with 10 bases lining up with TRBD2. The junction had 10 bases not matched to a gene; V was cut back by 8 bases and J by 0 bases. This CDR3 region has 17 residues. The germline V gene encodes CDR1 SGHTA and CDR2 FQGNSA.

This rearrangement joins TRBV30 to TRBJ2-1, with 14 bases identical to TRBD2. CDR3 size: 17 residues. J gave up 1 base and V 7 bases, and 9 bases lay outside the gene matches. CDR1 GTSNPN and CDR2 SVGIG come from the germline V gene (reference sequence). The CDR3 region is CASFGTSGRLSYNEQFF. CDR3 nucleotides: TGTGCCTCTTTTGGGACTAGCGGGAGACTTTCCTACAATGAGCAGTTCTTC.

This clone has a single count. The CDR3 sequence: CASSDRDRVSNEQYF. CDR3 nucleotide sequence: TGTGCCAGCAGCGACCGGGACAGGGTATCGAACGAGCAGTACTTC. V gene TRBV7-2 combines with J gene TRBJ2-7, with 9 bases matching TRBD1. This CDR3 comprises 15 residues. V lost 5 bases and J lost 5; bases outside the gene matches: 10. From germline, CDR1 is SGHTA and CDR2 FQGNSA.

The CDR3 reads CASSLNRGYNSPLHF. CDR3 in DNA: TGTGCCAGCAGCCTAAACAGGGGATATAATTCACCCCTCCACTTT. This rearrangement joins TRBV7-8 to TRBJ1-6; 7 bases align to TRBD1. The V segment lost 5 bases and the J segment 4 bases; nucleotides outside the gene matches: 5. This CDR3 spans 15 amino acids. Germline V gene data show CDR1 as SGHVS and CDR2 as FQNEAQ. Full variable domain (rest looked up from reference TRBV7-8 and TRBJ1-6): GAGVSQSPRYKVAKRGQDVALRCDPISGHVSLFWYQQALGQGPEFLTYFQNEAQLDKSGLPSDRFFAERPEGSVSTLKIQRTQQEDSAVYLCASSLNRGYNSPLHFGNGTRLTVT.

The rearrangement joins TRBV7-2 to TRBJ2-1; 10 positions agree with TRBD1. V shed 1 base, J shed 7 bases, and the junction held 7 bases outside the gene matches. The CDR3 runs to 16 residues. Germline assignment: CDR1 SGHTA and CDR2 FQGNSA. The CDR3 spells CASSLDGTGVQNEQFF. The CDR3 DNA is TGTGCCAGCAGCTTAGACGGGACAGGGGTTCAGAATGAGCAGTTCTTC. The full variable domain, in which reference TRBV7-2 and TRBJ2-1 provide the parts outside the CDR3, is GAGVSQSPSNKVTEKGKDVELRCDPISGHTALYWYRQSLGQGLEFLIYFQGNSAPDKSGLPSDRFSAERTGGSVSTLTIQRTQQEDSAVYLCASSLDGTGVQNEQFFGPGTRLTVL.

The V call is TRBV7-9, the J call TRBJ1-4; TRBD1 agrees at 7 bases. Germline V CDR1 and CDR2: SEHNR, FQNEAQ (reference sequence). The J segment lost 6 bases and the V segment lost 5 bases, leaving 12 bases of the junction unmatched. The CDR3 extends over 16 amino acids. CDR3 sequence: CASSLGGGRHHEKLFF. The CDR3 bases are TGTGCCAGCAGCCTAGGAGGGGGCAGACACCATGAAAAACTGTTTTTT.

The rearrangement joins TRBV5-1 to TRBJ2-7; 9 bases are shared with TRBD2. Germline lookup yields CDR1 SGHRS and CDR2 YFSETQ. This CDR3 region has 14 residues. Trimming removed 1 base from V and 7 bases from J; junction bases left unmatched: 6. The CDR3 region has the DNA TGCGCCAGCAGCTTGAGTAGCGGGGGCCAAGAGCAGTACTTC. This encodes CASSLSSGGQEQYF.

The rearrangement uses TRBV9 and TRBJ2-7; D remains ambiguous. CDR3 length equals 12 residues. The ends were cut back, 2 bases at V and 1 base at J, with 4 bases in the middle. Per the germline V gene, CDR1 is SGDLS and CDR2 is YYNGEE. The CDR3 protein is CASSVGSYEQYF. CDR3 nucleotides: TGTGCCAGCAGCGTCGGTTCCTACGAGCAGTACTTC. Looking up the rest from reference TRBV9 and TRBJ2-7 gives the full variable domain: DSGVTQTPKHLITATGQRVTLRCSPRSGDLSVYWYQQSLDQGLQFLIQYYNGEERAKGNILERFSAQQFPDLHSELNLSSLELGDSALYFCASSVGSYEQYFGPGTRLTVT.